The rows below give T cell receptor beta chains drawn from one sample of a study of cytomegalovirus exposure and HLA in healthy donors. Profiled with immunoSEQ multiplex PCR; TCRdb holds only in-frame clones, not every one. The top ten clones hold roughly 1.9% of a sample with 89,000 or so clones, under 80% of them seen once. The sequencing sample was made of PBMCs. These TCRs come from a boy between 5 and 17 years old in good health and CMV-seronegative. The CDR3 runs from the conserved cysteine through the conserved F or W. The D gene is left open where the match is weak. Clone sizes are given selectively: once, few, many, or a class where the clone is expanded.

NA,TRBJ1-2,NA,TRBV6-5,CASSYSVKSGGYTF,TGTGCCAGCAGTTACTCGGTGAAGTCGGGTGGCTACACCTTC
NA,TRBJ1-1,NA,TRBV2,CARIKGGRNTEAFF,TGTGCCAGAATTAAGGGGGGGCGAAATACTGAAGCTTTCTTT
few,TRBJ2-1,NA,TRBV5-1,CASYSQGSYNEQFF,TGCGCCAGCTACTCACAGGGCTCCTACAATGAGCAGTTCTTC
NA,TRBJ2-2,NA,TRBV5-8,CASSLGTGTSTGELFF,TGTGCCAGCAGCTTGGGTACAGGTACGAGCACCGGGGAGCTGTTTTTT
NA,TRBJ2-4,NA,TRBV28,CASSTTGLLAKNIQYF,TGTGCCAGCAGCACAACAGGGCTCCTAGCCAAAAACATTCAGTACTTC
NA,TRBJ2-7,TRBD2,TRBV29-1,CSVEFPDSGGTYEQYF,TGCAGCGTTGAATTCCCCGACAGCGGGGGGACCTACGAGCAGTACTTC
NA,TRBJ1-2,NA,TRBV5-6,CASSLVRDGYTF,TGTGCCAGCAGCTTGGTCAGGGATGGCTACACCTTC
NA,TRBJ1-1,NA,TRBV4-1,CASSPLGRADLNTEAFF,TGCGCCAGCAGCCCCCTTGGGAGGGCGGATTTGAACACTGAAGCTTTCTTT
few,TRBJ2-1,NA,TRBV5-6,CASSFSDEQFF,TGTGCCAGCAGCTTTTCGGATGAGCAGTTCTTC
NA,TRBJ1-2,NA,TRBV21-1,CASSRSGTGPFYGYTF,TGTGCCAGCAGCAGATCCGGGACAGGGCCTTTTTATGGCTACACCTTC
NA,TRBJ1-4,TRBD1,TRBV6-1,CASSDRDRDEKLFF,TGTGCCAGCAGTGATCGGGACAGGGATGAAAAACTGTTTTTT
NA,TRBJ2-7,NA,TRBV30,CAWSPTHRGEQYF,TGTGCCTGGAGTCCCACCCACCGGGGCGAGCAGTACTTC
NA,TRBJ2-1,NA,TRBV14,CASSLRGSSYNEQFF,TGTGCCAGCAGCCTCCGAGGTAGCTCCTACAATGAGCAGTTCTTC
NA,TRBJ2-7,NA,TRBV25-1,CASSEGLSYEQYF,TGTGCCAGCAGTGAGGGCCTCTCCTACGAGCAGTACTTC
once,TRBJ2-6,NA,TRBV7-9,CASSAGESGVNVLTF,TGTGCCAGCAGCGCCGGGGAATCTGGCGTCAACGTCCTGACTTTC
NA,TRBJ2-7,NA,TRBV6-5,CASSLSSDSYEQYF,TGTGCCAGCAGCCTTTCCTCAGACAGCTACGAGCAGTACTTC
NA,TRBJ2-2,NA,TRBV7-3,CASSLFSTGELFF,TGTGCCAGCAGCTTGTTCTCCACCGGGGAGCTGTTTTTT
NA,TRBJ2-1,NA,TRBV2,CASTPGLYTYNEQFF,TGTGCCAGCACCCCGGGACTGTATACCTACAATGAGCAGTTCTTC
once,TRBJ2-7,NA,TRBV6-6,CATRERGGAYEQYF,TGTGCCACCCGGGAGAGGGGCGGGGCCTACGAGCAGTACTTC
NA,TRBJ1-6,NA,TRBV7-9,CASSKTDYNSPLHF,TGTGCCAGCAGCAAGACAGATTATAATTCACCCCTCCACTTT
NA,TRBJ1-2,TRBD1,TRBV6-5,CASSYRDRDGYTF,TGTGCCAGCAGTTACCGGGACAGGGATGGCTACACCTTC
NA,TRBJ2-5,NA,TRBV15,CATSRRGIQETQYF,TGTGCCACCAGCAGGCGGGGCATACAAGAGACCCAGTACTTC
NA,TRBJ1-5,NA,TRBV4-1,CASSQDGSPNQPQHF,TGCGCCAGCAGCCAAGATGGTAGTCCCAATCAGCCCCAGCATTTT
once,TRBJ2-2,TRBD2,TRBV4-1,CASSQGMGLAGTGELFF,TGCGCCAGCAGCCAAGGGATGGGACTAGCGGGGACCGGGGAGCTGTTTTTT
NA,TRBJ1-2,NA,TRBV28,CASRLAAGAVSVWNYGYTF,TGTGCCAGCAGGCTGGCAGCAGGGGCCGTCTCGGTGTGGAACTATGGCTACACCTTC
NA,TRBJ1-2,NA,TRBV7-2,CASSSETASYGYTF,TGTGCCAGCAGCTCAGAGACAGCCAGCTATGGCTACACCTTC
NA,TRBJ2-1,NA,TRBV9,CASSQITSSAEQFF,TGTGCCAGCAGCCAAATTACTAGCAGTGCTGAGCAGTTCTTC
NA,TRBJ2-1,TRBD1,TRBV7-7,CASSLGTGLYNEQFF,TGTGCCAGCAGCCTAGGGACAGGGCTCTACAATGAGCAGTTCTTC
once,TRBJ1-2,NA,TRBV2,CASSETWDQGNWGYTF,TGTGCCAGCAGTGAGACTTGGGACCAGGGGAATTGGGGCTACACCTTC
NA,TRBJ2-5,TRBD1,TRBV4-3,CASSQGTGGGETQYF,TGCGCCAGCAGCCAAGGGACAGGGGGAGGAGAGACCCAGTACTTC
NA,TRBJ2-7,TRBD1,TRBV10-2,CASSGTGTYEQYF,TGCGCCAGCAGCGGGACAGGGACCTACGAGCAGTACTTC
NA,TRBJ2-3,TRBD2,TRBV29-1,CSSGIGYF,TGCAGTAGCGGGATAGGGTATTTT
NA,TRBJ2-1,NA,TRBV28,CASSSREEQFF,TGTGCCAGCAGTTCCCGGGAGGAGCAGTTCTTC
NA,TRBJ2-1,NA,TRBV10-3,CAISEETGLIAVSYNEQFF,TGTGCCATCAGTGAGGAGACAGGACTTATCGCTGTGTCCTACAATGAGCAGTTCTTC
NA,TRBJ2-5,NA,TRBV15,CATSREGSWERETQYF,TGTGCCACCAGCAGGGAGGGTAGCTGGGAGCGGGAGACCCAGTACTTC
NA,TRBJ1-1,TRBD1,TRBV10-3,CAISRTGATEAFF,TGTGCCATCAGCAGGACAGGGGCGACTGAAGCTTTCTTT
NA,TRBJ1-5,NA,TRBV30,CAWSVGAGRQPQHF,TGTGCCTGGAGTGTAGGGGCAGGGCGTCAGCCCCAGCATTTT
NA,TRBJ2-3,NA,TRBV30,CALGAGAGADTQYF,TGTGCTCTAGGGGCGGGGGCAGGGGCAGATACGCAGTATTTT
once,TRBJ2-4,NA,TRBV6-6,CASSPGGNIQYF,TGTGCCAGCAGTCCCGGGGGAAACATTCAGTACTTC
NA,TRBJ1-2,NA,TRBV7-6,CASSSPGGREGGYTF,TGTGCCAGCAGCTCCCCCGGGGGGAGAGAGGGGGGCTACACCTTC
NA,TRBJ2-1,NA,TRBV4-2,CASSLGAVNEQFF,TGTGCCAGCAGCTTGGGAGCGGTGAATGAGCAGTTCTTC
once,TRBJ2-1,TRBD2,TRBV7-8,CASSLGRLAGGLSSYNEQFF,TGTGCCAGCAGCTTGGGGAGACTAGCGGGAGGCCTCAGCTCCTACAATGAGCAGTTCTTC
NA,TRBJ1-2,NA,TRBV12-2,CAQVGSTGARYTF,TGTGCACAAGTCGGGTCGACAGGAGCGCGCTACACCTTC
NA,TRBJ1-4,NA,TRBV9,CASSQGSGGELFF,TGTGCCAGCAGCCAAGGGTCCGGGGGTGAACTGTTTTTT
NA,TRBJ1-3,NA,TRBV29-1,CSAGGITGNTIYF,TGCAGCGCCGGAGGGATTACTGGAAACACCATATATTTT
once,TRBJ1-2,NA,TRBV2,CASSPVEGLGYTF,TGTGCCAGCAGCCCCGTAGAGGGACTTGGCTACACCTTC